This T cell receptor (beta chain) stems from a study of cytomegalovirus exposure and HLA in healthy donors. At the level of the study: Unique TCRs from HLA-typed donors, 80 million to 100 million of them, were held in an early data release.

As for this clone: Its antigen is as yet unknown.

This PCR relied on a set of 60 Vbeta primers and 13 Jbeta primers. Per the authors' pipeline: In a later analysis, 80 million to 100 million unique TCR beta chains included roughly 11 million shared by two or more donors. Profiled with immunoSEQ multiplex PCR; TCRdb holds only in-frame clones, not every one. V, J and clone size were drawn from that table, and D and trimming were deduced from the DNA. The table shows roughly 100,000 clones, with 85% occurring only once. General study results and limits: An analysis done earlier found most TCR beta V segments productive about 87% or about 30% of the time.

The germline V gene has CDR1 SGHTA and CDR2 FQGTGA. This CDR3 region has 15 residues. With 8 bases removed from V and 0 bases from J, the gap between germline ends came to 13 bases. This receptor was taken from a man aged 25 to 40 in good health and CMV-seronegative. The specimen was PBMCs. This rearrangement joins TRBV7-3 to TRBJ2-2; tentative D call: TRBD2 (5 bases). The CDR3 sequence: CASSSHGANTGELFF. CDR3 coding DNA: TGTGCCAGCTCGTCGCACGGGGCGAACACCGGGGAGCTGTTTTTT.